Following are 14 T cell receptor beta chains from one sample sequenced in a study of blood T cell repertoires in COVID-19. Clones were read by immunoSEQ multiplex PCR, and TCRdb kept only the in-frame ones, dropping some. The sample carries over 200,000 clones, 70% to 90% recorded once. Sequencing was carried out using peripheral blood. These receptors all come from an older man with acute or convalescent COVID-19.

This clone was detected once. The J gene is TRBJ1-4, the V gene TRBV28, with TRBD1 matching over 8 bases. V gave up 5 bases and J gave up 6 bases; unmatched junction bases: 5. CDR1 and CDR2 (germline): MDHEN, SYDVKM. This CDR3 region has 14 residues. CDR3 in amino acids: CASSATGAYEKLFF. In nucleotides, the CDR3 is TGTGCCAGCAGTGCGACAGGGGCTTATGAAAAACTGTTTTTT.

This chain links TRBV24-1 with TRBJ1-5; 7 bases match TRBD1. Germline V gives CDR1 KGHDR, CDR2 SFDVKD. With V trimmed by 4 bases and J by 0 bases, 2 bases remained unmatched. The CDR3 has 15 residues. CDR3 DNA sequence: TGTGCCACCAGTGACACAGGGGATAGCAATCAGCCCCAGCATTTT. Encoded protein: CATSDTGDSNQPQHF.

The chain couples TRBV18 to TRBJ2-1, with TRBD2 matching 8 bases. CDR1 and CDR2 from the germline V gene are KGHSH and LQKENI. The CDR3 consists of 16 residues. V lost 4 bases and J lost 6; bases outside the gene matches: 11. The CDR3 loop is CASSRINGRGANEQFF. The CDR3, as DNA: TGTGCCAGCTCACGGATCAACGGGAGGGGGGCCAATGAGCAGTTCTTC.

The chain is built from TRBV12-1 and TRBJ1-5; the table's D call, TRBD1, has no DNA check behind it. TRBV12-1 is tagged as a pseudogene. CDR3 length equals 18 residues. The CDR3 is CASSFGTGGVVCNQPQHF. The CDR3 DNA follows: TGTGCCAGCAGCTTTGGTACAGGGGGAGTAGTTTGCAATCAGCCCCAGCATTTT.

The chain is built from TRBV4-3 and TRBJ1-2; D unclear. Per the germline V gene, CDR1 is LGHNA and CDR2 is YSLEER. Trimming left V 4 bases short and J 7 bases short, with 22 bases between. The length of the CDR3 is 16 residues. In DNA form, the CDR3 reads TGCGCCAGCAGCCCTGTTTCAGCGGAGAATCGGCTTGGCTACACCTTC. Translated, it gives CASSPVSAENRLGYTF.

The V and J genes are TRBV2 and TRBJ1-1; 9 bases agree with TRBD1. Per germline, CDR1 SNHLY and CDR2 FYNNEI. V trimming: 7 bases; J trimming: 3 bases; junction bases outside the gene matches: 6. The CDR3 has 14 amino acids. CDR3 nucleotides: TGTGCCAGCAAAGCCGGGACAGGGTACACTGAAGCTTTCTTT. Its translation: CASKAGTGYTEAFF.

This chain joins TRBV7-3 and TRBJ2-7; 13 bases map to TRBD2. The CDR3 runs to 15 residues. Germline V lookup: CDR1 SGHTA, CDR2 FQGTGA. V gave up 4 bases and J gave up 7 bases; unmatched junction bases: 7. The CDR3, as DNA: TGTGCCAGCAGCTCAGGACTAGCGGGAGCAGATGAGCAGTACTTC. Translated: CASSSGLAGADEQYF.

The chain has TRBV2 and TRBJ2-1; no firm D call. CDR1 is SNHLY and CDR2 is FYNNEI in the germline V gene. The CDR3 sequence is 13 residues long. The germline V and J ends were trimmed by 6 bases and 7 bases, with 13 bases remaining between them. This CDR3 reads CASSSYSWNEQFF. The CDR3 DNA reads as TGTGCCAGCAGCTCTTATAGTTGGAATGAGCAGTTCTTC. Full variable domain (rest looked up from reference TRBV2 and TRBJ2-1): EPEVTQTPSHQVTQMGQEVILRCVPISNHLYFYWYRQILGQKVEFLVSFYNNEISEKSEIFDDQFSVERPDGSNFTLKIRSTKLEDSAMYFCASSSYSWNEQFFGPGTRLTVL.

The V and J genes are TRBV5-1 and TRBJ2-5, with TRBD1 identical over 7 bases. There are 15 residues in the CDR3. Trimming cost V 2 bases and J 2 bases; bases outside gene matches: 6. CDR1 SGHRS and CDR2 YFSETQ come from the germline V gene. Here the CDR3 reads CASSFSGTVQETQYF. The CDR3 nucleotides read TGCGCCAGCAGCTTCTCCGGGACAGTTCAAGAGACCCAGTACTTC. Based on the CDR3 plus reference TRBV5-1 and TRBJ2-5, the full variable domain is KAGVTQTPRYLIKTRGQQVTLSCSPISGHRSVSWYQQTPGQGLQFLFEYFSETQRNKGNFPGRFSGRQFSNSRSEMNVSTLELGDSALYLCASSFSGTVQETQYFGPGTRLLVL.

This sequence joins TRBV28 and TRBJ1-6; perhaps TRBD1 as D (6 bases). CDR3 length: 15 residues. In germline, CDR1 is MDHEN, CDR2 SYDVKM. V gave up 8 bases and J gave up 6 bases, with 17 bases separating them. CDR3 in amino acids: CASLPRTASNSPLHF. CDR3 DNA sequence: TGTGCCAGCCTCCCTCGGACAGCGAGTAATTCACCCCTCCACTTT. Based on the CDR3 plus reference TRBV28 and TRBJ1-6, the full variable domain is DVKVTQSSRYLVKRTGEKVFLECVQDMDHENMFWYRQDPGLGLRLIYFSYDVKMKEKGDIPEGYSVSREKKERFSLILESASTNQTSMYLCASLPRTASNSPLHFGNGTRLTVT.

The genes are TRBV5-6 and TRBJ2-7; D possibly corresponds to TRBD1 (6 bases). This CDR3 has 14 residues. The germline V gene encodes CDR1 SGHDT and CDR2 YYEEEE. The V and J ends lost 5 bases and 2 bases respectively, with 14 bases between them. The CDR3: CASSFGTLAYEQYF. The CDR3 region has the DNA TGTGCCAGCAGTTTTGGGACACTGGCCTACGAGCAGTACTTC.

The chain has TRBV13 and TRBJ2-7; 7 positions agree with TRBD2. The CDR3 spans 15 residues. The J segment lost 6 bases and the V segment lost 0 bases, leaving 8 bases of the junction unmatched. CDR1 PRHDT and CDR2 FYEKMQ come from the germline V gene (reference sequence). The CDR3 reads CASSLGAGRDGEQYF. CDR3 nucleotide sequence: TGTGCCAGCAGCTTAGGAGCAGGGAGGGACGGCGAGCAGTACTTC.

The genes are TRBV5-1 and TRBJ1-6; 7 nucleotides match TRBD1. The germline V gene encodes CDR1 SGHRS and CDR2 YFSETQ. The CDR3 length is 17 residues. Trimming at V came to 2 bases and at J to 5 bases, leaving 10 bases not matched to a gene. The CDR3 spells CASSFLGKDRDNSPLHF. The CDR3 DNA sequence: TGCGCCAGCAGCTTCCTGGGAAAAGACAGGGATAATTCACCCCTCCACTTT. The full variable domain, in which reference TRBV5-1 and TRBJ1-6 provide the parts outside the CDR3, is KAGVTQTPRYLIKTRGQQVTLSCSPISGHRSVSWYQQTPGQGLQFLFEYFSETQRNKGNFPGRFSGRQFSNSRSEMNVSTLELGDSALYLCASSFLGKDRDNSPLHFGNGTRLTVT.

This chain links TRBV2 with TRBJ2-3; D may be TRBD1 (6 bases). Trimming took off 7 bases at V and 1 base at J, with 15 bases between the two ends. Germline lookup yields CDR1 SNHLY and CDR2 FYNNEI. The CDR3 totals 15 residues. Written as DNA, the CDR3 is TGTGCCAGCAAACGGACAGACCTAGGCACAGATACGCAGTATTTT. Translated: CASKRTDLGTDTQYF.